These T cell receptor beta chains were read from a single sample in a study of T cells in Graves' hyperthyroidism and ophthalmopathy. TCRdb itself ran the multiplex PCR reads through MiXCR, one entry per CDR3 protein. The repertoire has approximately 600,000 distinct CDR3 sequences, roughly 16% of them found once; the top ten carry 3.5% to 4%. The sequencing sample was made of blood. Receptor source: a woman aged 25 to 45 with Graves' hyperthyroidism. The conserved cysteine and the conserved F or W are not part of the CDR3 here.

TRBV5-1	TRBJ2-7	ASSFNGPGSYEQY
TRBV11-2	TRBJ2-7	ASSLEAGGPHEQY
TRBV4-1	TRBJ1-1	ASSQGRQGRLLNTEAF
TRBV9	TRBJ2-3	ASGEGLAGLADTQY
TRBV18	TRBJ1-4	ASSLAGGHEKLF
TRBV3-1	TRBJ1-1	ASSPRTGHLNTEAF
TRBV9	TRBJ2-5	ASSDGAAYQETQY
TRBV7-2	TRBJ1-2	ASRPTPGSRGNYGYT
TRBV6-1	TRBJ1-1	ASRTSSSQGMEAF
TRBV12-5	TRBJ1-1	ASGYGTAEAF
TRBV7-9	TRBJ2-3	ASSPRGPDTQY
TRBV19	TRBJ2-1	ASSLPGEWAGPGYNEQF
TRBV7-9	TRBJ1-4	ASSFGQSGEKLF
TRBV29-1	TRBJ2-1	SGREGGNEQF
TRBV20-1	TRBJ2-1	SARVSGRAF
TRBV5-1	TRBJ2-7	ASSLVSPVRDEQY
TRBV6-2/TRBV6-3	TRBJ1-6	ASSNRVPQNSPLH
TRBV18	TRBJ2-7	ASSPQGIEQY
TRBV11-2	TRBJ2-3	ASSLAPRRGTDTQY
TRBV7-2	TRBJ1-5	ASSLGPMAQPQH
TRBV4-1	TRBJ1-2	ASSQDSANYGYT
TRBV15	TRBJ2-1	ATSRALGGSRLKSEQF
TRBV24-1	TRBJ2-5	ATSDPGLRETQY
TRBV30	TRBJ2-2	AFWVGGTGELF
TRBV30	TRBJ2-1	AARQRDLYNEQF